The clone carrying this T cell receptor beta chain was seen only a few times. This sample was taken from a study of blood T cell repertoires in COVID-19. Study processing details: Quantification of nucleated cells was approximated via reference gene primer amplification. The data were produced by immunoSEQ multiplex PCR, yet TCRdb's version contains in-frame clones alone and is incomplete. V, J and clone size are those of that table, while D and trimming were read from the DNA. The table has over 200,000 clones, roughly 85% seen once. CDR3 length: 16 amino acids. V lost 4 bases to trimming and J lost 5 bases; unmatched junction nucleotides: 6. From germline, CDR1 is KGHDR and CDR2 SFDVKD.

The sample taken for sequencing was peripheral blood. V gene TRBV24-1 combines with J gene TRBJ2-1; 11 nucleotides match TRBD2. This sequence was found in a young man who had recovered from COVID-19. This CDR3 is CATSEYPSGGNNEQFF. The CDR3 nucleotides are TGTGCCACCAGTGAGTATCCTAGCGGGGGGAACAATGAGCAGTTCTTC.